The 9 T cell receptor beta chains in this list originate from one sample, sequenced in a study of shared clonotypes between healthy human individuals. The protocol was immunoSEQ multiplex PCR, while the TCRdb copy is restricted to in-frame clones and leaves out a portion. The repertoire holds 1.5 million to 2.5 million clones, with about 94% as singletons. It was CD45RO-negative cells, positively selected for CCR7, that made up naive CD8 cells, with terminally differentiated effector memory CD45RA+ cells excluded. Material: naive CD8+ T cells sorted from blood. The receptors were sampled from a man between 18 and 35 years old in good health.

The chain combines TRBV9 with TRBJ2-1, with TRBD1 matching 9 bases. After removal of 4 bases from V and 10 bases from J, the junction contained 12 bases not matched to a gene. Germline V gene data show CDR1 as SGDLS and CDR2 as YYNGEE. The CDR3 extends over 15 amino acids. The CDR3 loop is CASSTQTGGAREQFF. The CDR3 nucleotides read TGTGCCAGCAGCACGCAGACAGGGGGAGCGAGGGAGCAGTTCTTC.

This clone appeared once. The same CDR3 can be traced to other DNA sequences in this sample. CDR3 nucleotide sequence: TGTGCCAGCAGTTTGGGCACGGGGAGCACAGATACGCAGTATTTT. Amino acid sequence: CASSLGTGSTDTQYF. V and J are TRBV28 and TRBJ2-3; possibly TRBD2 for D (5 bases). This CDR3 contains 15 residues. V lost 3 bases to trimming and J lost 0 bases, with 10 bases between them. Looked up from germline, CDR1 is MDHEN and CDR2 is SYDVKM.

This clone was counted once. This chain's CDR3 is CASIKTGFYEQYF. For the CDR3, the DNA is TGTGCCAGCATCAAGACCGGGTTCTACGAGCAGTACTTC. V gene TRBV2 combines with J gene TRBJ2-7; the D is unclear. The CDR3 contains 13 residues. The V end was cut by 7 bases, the J end by 3 bases, with 13 bases between. From germline, CDR1 is SNHLY and CDR2 FYNNEI.

V and J are TRBV12-2 and TRBJ1-4. TRBV12-2 is a pseudogene locus. This CDR3 contains 17 residues. The chain's CDR3 is CASRSYHYRDYNEKLFF. CDR3 in DNA: TGTGCAAGTCGCTCGTACCACTACAGGGACTATAATGAAAAACTGTTTTTT.

The chain recombines TRBV11-1 with TRBJ2-5; D is undetermined. The CDR3 is 12 amino acids. Germline V gene sequence: CDR1 SGHAT, CDR2 FQDESV (reference sequence). V was cut by 3 bases and J by 7 bases, with 9 bases left in between. The CDR3: CASSLVSGTQYF. The CDR3, as DNA: TGTGCCAGCAGCTTGGTTTCCGGGACCCAGTACTTC.

The gene calls are TRBV5-6 and TRBJ2-1, with D uncertain. This CDR3 comprises 16 residues. Trimming shortened V by 1 base and J by 8 bases, and 19 bases separated the two germline ends. Looked up from germline, CDR1 is SGHDT and CDR2 is YYEEEE. The CDR3 spells CASSLSTVNRHDEQFF. The CDR3 DNA sequence: TGTGCCAGCAGCTTGTCAACAGTCAATCGACACGATGAGCAGTTCTTC.

V usage is TRBV28 and J usage is TRBJ2-7; no firm D call. The V gene lost 3 bases and the J gene lost 5 bases, with 14 bases spanning the gap. There are 14 residues in the CDR3. The V gene's germline CDR1 is MDHEN and CDR2 SYDVKM. The CDR3 loop is CASSLGLSSHEQYF. The DNA of the CDR3 is TGTGCCAGCAGTTTGGGTCTGTCTTCCCACGAGCAGTACTTC.

V usage is TRBV28 and J usage is TRBJ1-4, with D perhaps matching TRBD1 (5 bases). This CDR3 contains 14 residues. Germline CDR1 is MDHEN and CDR2 is SYDVKM. V was pared by 2 bases and J by 8 bases, with 12 bases between. The CDR3 sequence is CASSLRGFYEKLFF. CDR3 DNA: TGTGCCAGCAGTTTAAGGGGATTCTACGAAAAACTGTTTTTT.

This clone appeared a single time. This chain links TRBV7-9 with TRBJ2-7, with 8 bases fitting TRBD1. V was clipped by 6 bases and J by 5 bases; unmatched bases: 6. The CDR3 spans 13 residues. The V gene's germline CDR1 is SEHNR and CDR2 FQNEAQ (reference sequence). CDR3 region: CASSGAGGHEQYF. CDR3 bases: TGTGCCAGCAGTGGGGCAGGGGGCCACGAGCAGTACTTC. Based on the CDR3 plus reference TRBV7-9 and TRBJ2-7, the full variable domain is DTGVSQNPRHKITKRGQNVTFRCDPISEHNRLYWYRQTLGQGPEFLTYFQNEAQLEKSRLLSDRFSAERPKGSFSTLEIQRTEQGDSAMYLCASSGAGGHEQYFGPGTRLTVT.